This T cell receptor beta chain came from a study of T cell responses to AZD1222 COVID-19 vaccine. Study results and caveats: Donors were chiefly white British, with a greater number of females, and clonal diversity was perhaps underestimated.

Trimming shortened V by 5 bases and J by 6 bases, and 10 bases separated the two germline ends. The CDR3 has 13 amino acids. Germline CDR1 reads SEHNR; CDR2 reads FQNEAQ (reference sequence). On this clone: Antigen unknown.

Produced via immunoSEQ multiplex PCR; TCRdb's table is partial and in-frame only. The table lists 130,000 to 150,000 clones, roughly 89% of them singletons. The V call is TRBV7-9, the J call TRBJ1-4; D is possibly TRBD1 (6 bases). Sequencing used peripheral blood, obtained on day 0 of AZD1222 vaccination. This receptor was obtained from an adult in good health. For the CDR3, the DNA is TGTGCCAGCAGCAAGCAGGGGTATGAAAAACTGTTTTTT. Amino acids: CASSKQGYEKLFF.